The sequence of this T cell receptor beta chain was determined in a study of cytomegalovirus exposure and HLA in healthy donors. Primers for the PCR totalled 60 Vbeta and 13 Jbeta. TCRdb keeps only in-frame clones here, not all; method: immunoSEQ multiplex PCR. The data show some 270,000 clones, about nine tenths seen once. Study-wide points: It was shown in a later analysis that HLA-associated TCR beta chains were more clonally expanded than other, equally common chains. When the data were analyzed later, several of the most significant clusters appeared to be linked to common viral pathogens. A few chains linked to CMV were shown in vitro to be specific for CMV antigens. Presence/absence results assume similar sequencing depth per donor, which may not hold.

Worth noting for this clone: The antigen is unknown.

The V segment lost 4 bases and the J segment 0 bases; nucleotides outside the gene matches: 20. The germline gives CDR1 LGHNT, CDR2 FRNRAP. The CDR3 sequence is 21 residues long. Sequencing input: PBMCs. The TCR was taken from a girl aged 2 to 9 in good health and CMV-seronegative. V and J are TRBV12-5 and TRBJ2-2; 7 nucleotides agree with TRBD2. The CDR3 sequence: CASGSQGKHSSGIANTGELFF. CDR3 coding DNA: TGTGCTAGTGGTTCTCAAGGCAAACATTCTAGCGGCATCGCGAACACCGGGGAGCTGTTTTTT.